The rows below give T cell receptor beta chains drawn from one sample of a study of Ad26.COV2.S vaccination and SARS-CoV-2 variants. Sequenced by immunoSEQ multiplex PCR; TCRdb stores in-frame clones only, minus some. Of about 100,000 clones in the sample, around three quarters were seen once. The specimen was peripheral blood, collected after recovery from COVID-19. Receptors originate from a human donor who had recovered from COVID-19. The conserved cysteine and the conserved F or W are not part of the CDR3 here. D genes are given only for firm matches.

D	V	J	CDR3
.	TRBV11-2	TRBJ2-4	ASSSDRGHFNIQY
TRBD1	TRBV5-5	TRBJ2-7	ASSLWTGVDEQY
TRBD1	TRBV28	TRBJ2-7	ASSLPGTGSYEQY
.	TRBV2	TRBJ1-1	ASSATRAFTEAF
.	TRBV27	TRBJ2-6	ASSLDYSGANVLT
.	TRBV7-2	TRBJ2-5	ASSSEGPGWGETQY
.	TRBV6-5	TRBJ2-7	ASIPTGSAYEQY
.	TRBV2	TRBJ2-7	ASRRGAGYEQY
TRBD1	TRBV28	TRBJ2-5	ASSFSTTGGGQETQY
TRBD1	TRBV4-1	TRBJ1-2	ASSQDRDRIYGYT
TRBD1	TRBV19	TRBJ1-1	ASKGQGPNTEAF
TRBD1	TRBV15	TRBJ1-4	ATSRAKGGPNEKLF
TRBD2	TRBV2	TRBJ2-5	ASRTYGTSGGQETQY
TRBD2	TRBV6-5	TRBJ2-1	ASNPGGGYNEQF
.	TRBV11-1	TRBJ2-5	ASSEGTTGETQY
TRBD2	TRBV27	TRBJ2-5	ASSALSGGWGVETQY